The T cell receptor (beta chain) under discussion was sequenced for a study of technical replicates of blood from a few donors. Profiling relied on immunoSEQ multiplex PCR, and the TCRdb table lists in-frame clones only, not all of them. The data show around 69,000 clones, with around 97% seen just once and approximately 0.21% held by the top ten. Germline CDR1 reads SNHLY; CDR2 reads FYNNEI. CDR3 length equals 18 residues. J lost 6 bases, V lost 2 bases, and 18 bases had no gene match. This clonotype originated in a human donor in good health. The source material was T cells isolated from PBMCs. V gene TRBV2 combines with J gene TRBJ2-7; 8 bases align to TRBD2. In DNA form, the CDR3 reads TGTGCCAGCAGTGAATATCCGATGGGCGGGGGGACCCCAAGCGAGCAGTACTTC. Its translation is CASSEYPMGGGTPSEQYF.